A selection of T cell receptor beta chains follows, all from one sample in a study of T cells in tuberculosis. The assay was immunoSEQ multiplex PCR, and TCRdb's table has in-frame clones only and misses some. The sample contains under 35,000 clones, about 92% of which appear only once. Here the sequenced sample was PBMCs, taken at tuberculosis diagnosis. The receptors were sampled from an adult with tuberculosis. Some clones in this sample may be carry-over from other donors' samples. The CDR3 runs from the conserved cysteine through the conserved F or W. A D gene is named only where the DNA matches it firmly. Not every row has a clone size; where given, it reads once, few, many or a size class.

cdr3_nt cdr3_aa d_call j_call v_call clone_size
TGTGCCAGCAGCTTAGGGGGACAGACCAACGGTATGAACACTGAAGCTTTCTTT CASSLGGQTNGMNTEAFF TRBD1 TRBJ1-1 TRBV7-6 .
TGTGCCAGCAGTCCCAGCCCAGGGTGGCACTATGGCTACACCTTC CASSPSPGWHYGYTF . TRBJ1-2 TRBV27 .
TGTGCCAGCAGCCACGGGACAGATAATCAGCCCCAGCATTTT CASSHGTDNQPQHF TRBD1 TRBJ1-5 TRBV6-5 .
TGTGCCATCAGTGAGACCAGGGACAATGAGCAGTTCTTC CAISETRDNEQFF . TRBJ2-1 TRBV10-3 .
TGTGCCAGCCGCCGGGACAGAGCCTACGAGCAGTACTTC CASRRDRAYEQYF TRBD1 TRBJ2-7 TRBV6-6 .
TGCGCCAGCAGCTTGGGGGGACTGTCGGAGGGGTATGGCTACACCTTC CASSLGGLSEGYGYTF . TRBJ1-2 TRBV5-1 .
TGTGCCAGCAGCCCCGACAGGGGGCGGGAGCAGTACTTC CASSPDRGREQYF TRBD1 TRBJ2-7 TRBV7-3 once
TGCAGCGTTGAGGAAAAAGGAGGGAGTAGATACAATGAGCAGTTCTTC CSVEEKGGSRYNEQFF . TRBJ2-1 TRBV29-1 once
TGTGCCAGCAGCTTATCTGACAGGGAAGACCTCTATGGCTACACCTTC CASSLSDREDLYGYTF TRBD1 TRBJ1-2 TRBV7-9 .
TGTGCCAGCAGTTACTCCCTAGCGGGGGGCACAGATACGCAGTATTTT CASSYSLAGGTDTQYF TRBD2 TRBJ2-3 TRBV6-6 .
TGTGCCAGCACCCCGCCCCCTGGCAGTAATAACTACGAGCAGTACTTC CASTPPPGSNNYEQYF . TRBJ2-7 TRBV5-4 once
TGTGCCAGCAGTTACGGGGGGACCCCGGGAGGCTATGGCTACACCTTC CASSYGGTPGGYGYTF . TRBJ1-2 TRBV6-5 .
TGCAGCGTTGATAGGAGCGGGGGGGCAAATGAGCAGTTCTTC CSVDRSGGANEQFF TRBD2 TRBJ2-1 TRBV29-1 .
TGTGCCAGCAGGGGGACTGCCTCGAACACCGGGGAGCTGTTTTTT CASRGTASNTGELFF . TRBJ2-2 TRBV6-1 .
TGCGCCAGCAGCCTCCAACTAGCGGGGGGGCCGGATACGCAGTATTTT CASSLQLAGGPDTQYF TRBD2 TRBJ2-3 TRBV4-1 .
TGCAGCGTTGAAACAAACAGGCGCTATGGCTACACCTTC CSVETNRRYGYTF . TRBJ1-2 TRBV29-1 .
TGCGCCAGCAGTGGGACTAGCCTTCGTGAGCAGTTCTTC CASSGTSLREQFF TRBD2 TRBJ2-1 TRBV10-2 .
TGCGCCAGCAGCCCGAGGACAGCCTCTGGAAACACCATATATTTT CASSPRTASGNTIYF . TRBJ1-3 TRBV5-1 .
TGTGCCAGCAGTTTTTCCCCGGCGGTAAGCACAGATACGCAGTATTTT CASSFSPAVSTDTQYF . TRBJ2-3 TRBV27 .
TGTGCCAGCAGTTACGCGCGGGACAGCAATTCACCCCTCCACTTT CASSYARDSNSPLHF TRBD1 TRBJ1-6 TRBV6-5 .
TGTGCCAGCAGGGACAGATTGAACACTGAAGCTTTCTTT CASRDRLNTEAFF . TRBJ1-1 TRBV6-1 .
TGTGCCACTAAGGGAGCGGGGGGATCATCGGGCTACGAGCAGTACTTC CATKGAGGSSGYEQYF TRBD2 TRBJ2-7 TRBV2 .
TGTGCCTGGACTCCAAAGGGACTAGCGGGTAATGAGCAGTTCTTC CAWTPKGLAGNEQFF TRBD2 TRBJ2-1 TRBV30 .
TGTGCCAGCAGCCAAACCGACAGGTTTACGTACGAGCAGTACTTC CASSQTDRFTYEQYF . TRBJ2-7 TRBV14 .
TGTGCCAGCAGCGTAGGAGGATCAGGGAACACAGATACGCAGTATTTT CASSVGGSGNTDTQYF . TRBJ2-3 TRBV9 .
TGCGCCAGCAGCCAGGCGGCACCGGGACAGAAACAAGAGACCCAGTACTTC CASSQAAPGQKQETQYF TRBD1 TRBJ2-5 TRBV4-1 .
TGTGCCAGCAGCAAAGTTTGGGCAGGACTGTTTTTT CASSKVWAGLFF . TRBJ1-4 TRBV21-1 .
TGTGCCAGCAGCCAATATACCGGGACAGACTACAATGAGCAGTTCTTC CASSQYTGTDYNEQFF TRBD1 TRBJ2-1 TRBV4-2 .
TGTGCCAGCAGCTATTCATCCCCCTACGAGCAGTACTTC CASSYSSPYEQYF . TRBJ2-7 TRBV7-2 .
TGTGCCAGCAGCTTATCGACAGGCGCTAACACCGGGGAGCTGTTTTTT CASSLSTGANTGELFF . TRBJ2-2 TRBV7-8 once
TGTGCCAGCAGCGAGGGGGTAAGGGACACCGGGGAGCTGTTTTTT CASSEGVRDTGELFF . TRBJ2-2 TRBV7-6 .
TGTGCCAGCAGTCGGACAGGCCTGAGGGGTTCGCCCCTCCACTTT CASSRTGLRGSPLHF TRBD1 TRBJ1-6 TRBV6-5 .